The text below deals with one T cell receptor beta chain. These data belong to a study of blood T cell repertoires in COVID-19. Sequenced by immunoSEQ multiplex PCR; TCRdb stores in-frame clones only, minus some. This repertoire shows 65,000 to 85,000 clones, about four fifths found once; its top ten account for 15% to 20%. This receptor was obtained from a woman aged 55-69 years with acute or convalescent COVID-19. The material sequenced was peripheral blood.

The CDR3 DNA is TGTGCCAGCAGTTATAGGGGGGGACCATTTGCAACTAATGAAAAACTGTTTTTT. Translation: CASSYRGGPFATNEKLFF. The rearrangement joins TRBV27 to TRBJ1-4; possibly TRBD1 for D (6 bases). The length of the CDR3 is 18 residues. Deletions cut 4 bases from V and 0 bases from J, with 18 bases between. Per the germline V gene, CDR1 is MNHEY and CDR2 is SMNVEV (reference sequence).